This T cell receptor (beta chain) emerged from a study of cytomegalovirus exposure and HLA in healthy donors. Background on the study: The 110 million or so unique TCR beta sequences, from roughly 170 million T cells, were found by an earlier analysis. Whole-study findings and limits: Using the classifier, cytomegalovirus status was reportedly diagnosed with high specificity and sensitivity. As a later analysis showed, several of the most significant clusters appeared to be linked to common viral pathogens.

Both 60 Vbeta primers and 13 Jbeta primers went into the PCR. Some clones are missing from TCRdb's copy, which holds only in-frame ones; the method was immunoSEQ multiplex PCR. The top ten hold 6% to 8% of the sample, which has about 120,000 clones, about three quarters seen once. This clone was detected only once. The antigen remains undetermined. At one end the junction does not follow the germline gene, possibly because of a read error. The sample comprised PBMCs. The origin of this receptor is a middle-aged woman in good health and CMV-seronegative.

The CDR3 DNA is TGTGCTAGCAGCCCCTACGGGATAAGTACGCAGTATTTT. It specifies CASSPYGISTQYF. The V call is TRBV7-7, the J call TRBJ2-3; TRBD2 is a possible D gene (5 bases). This CDR3 has 13 amino acids. Germline lookup yields CDR1 SSHAT and CDR2 FNYEAQ (reference sequence).